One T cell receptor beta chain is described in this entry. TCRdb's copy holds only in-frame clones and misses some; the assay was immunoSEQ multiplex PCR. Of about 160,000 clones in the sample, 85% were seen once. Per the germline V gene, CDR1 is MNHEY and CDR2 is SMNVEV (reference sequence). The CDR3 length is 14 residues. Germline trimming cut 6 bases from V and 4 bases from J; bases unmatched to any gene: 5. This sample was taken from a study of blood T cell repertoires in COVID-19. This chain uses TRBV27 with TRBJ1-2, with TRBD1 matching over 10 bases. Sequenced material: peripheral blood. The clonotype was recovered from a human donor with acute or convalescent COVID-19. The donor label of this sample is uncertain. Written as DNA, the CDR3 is TGTGCCAGCAGAAGACAGGGGGCCACCTATGGCTACACCTTC. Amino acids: CASRRQGATYGYTF.